The clone carrying this T cell receptor beta chain was seen more than once but under ten times. Its cognate antigen is unknown. The entry originates in a study of T-cell memory formation after mild COVID-19. Study observations and caveats: Day 15 to 85 contracting clones showed balanced CD4/CD8; day 15 to 37 expanders favored CD4+. Contracting CD4+ clones sat mainly in CM and EM; CD8+ in EMRA.

CDR1 and CDR2 (germline): MNHNS, SASEGT. The CDR3 contains 12 residues. The V end was cut by 8 bases, the J end by 5 bases, with 11 bases between. TCRdb recomputed calls from the 5' RACE reads with MiXCR, one row per CDR3 protein. The sample yields about 190,000 distinct CDR3 sequences, about a sixth seen once. Sequencing was performed on PBMCs or a T cell subset sorted from them (not recorded which). The source is an adult woman who had mild COVID-19 (a few samples of this study predate the infection). Cell type and time point are not known. The chain couples TRBV6-1 to TRBJ2-3; the D gene is possibly TRBD2 (6 bases). CDR3 sequence reads: CASALAEDTQYF. In DNA, the CDR3 is TGTGCCAGCGCCTTAGCGGAAGATACGCAGTATTTT.